This T cell receptor beta chain was identified in a study of blood T cell repertoires in COVID-19. The CDR3 consists of 13 residues. CDR1 is SNHLY, CDR2 FYNNEI, per germline. The ends lost 4 bases at V and 9 bases at J; junction bases unmatched: 5. Clones were read by immunoSEQ multiplex PCR, and TCRdb kept only the in-frame ones, dropping some. The repertoire holds some 180,000 clones, with approximately 84% as singletons. Sequencing was carried out using peripheral blood. This clonotype originated in a woman aged 80 or over with COVID-19, enrolled during active disease. The chain is built from TRBV2 and TRBJ2-1; 8 positions match TRBD2. The chain's CDR3 is CASSVLAGPEQFF. CDR3 coding DNA: TGTGCCAGCAGTGTGCTAGCGGGCCCTGAGCAGTTCTTC. The full variable domain, its missing parts supplied by reference TRBV2 and TRBJ2-1, is EPEVTQTPSHQVTQMGQEVILRCVPISNHLYFYWYRQILGQKVEFLVSFYNNEISEKSEIFDDQFSVERPDGSNFTLKIRSTKLEDSAMYFCASSVLAGPEQFFGPGTRLTVL.